This T cell receptor (beta chain) is from a study of response to subunit inactivated influenza vaccine. Germline values: CDR1 DFQATT, CDR2 SNEGSKA (reference sequence). The length of the CDR3 is 14 residues. Trimming left V 6 bases short and J 10 bases short, with 22 bases between. This clonotype was observed many times. Its antigen is not known. TCRdb re-called the RT-PCR reads with MiXCR, one entry per CDR3 protein. The data contain a few hundred thousand distinct CDR3 sequences, about 15% of them singletons. General study points: Few additional T cells are recruited per seasonal influenza vaccination, authors suggested.

The receptor was derived from a middle-aged man who received an inactivated influenza vaccine. The specimen comprised PBMCs from blood, sampled 11 to 12 days after vaccination. This sequence joins TRBV20-1 and TRBJ2-1; D gene ambiguous. CDR3 sequence reads: CSATVAGRQREQFF. DNA of the CDR3: TGCAGTGCCACAGTTGCCGGACGGCAGCGCGAGCAGTTCTTC.